This TCR beta chain came from a study of control samples from healthy donors and cancer patients. This clone was found once. V lost 4 bases to trimming and J lost 5 bases; unmatched junction nucleotides: 5. The germline CDR1 and CDR2 sequences are LNHDA and SQIVND (reference sequence). The CDR3 extends over 14 amino acids. The data were produced by immunoSEQ multiplex PCR, yet TCRdb's version contains in-frame clones alone and is incomplete. The sample consists of about 55,000 clones, roughly 95% of them appearing once. The chain combines TRBV19 with TRBJ1-5; 7 bases match TRBD1. The clonotype comes from a young woman in good health. Sequencing was carried out using blood. The chain's CDR3 is CASSNPTGYQPQHF. The CDR3 DNA reads TGTGCCAGTAGTAACCCGACAGGGTATCAGCCCCAGCATTTT.